One and the same sample provided the 26 T cell receptor beta chains below, sequenced in a study of cytomegalovirus exposure and HLA in healthy donors. The PCR used 60 Vbeta and 13 Jbeta primers. Using immunoSEQ multiplex PCR, the repertoire was profiled, and TCRdb retains in-frame clones only, with some absent. The repertoire has about 140,000 clones, approximately 79% of them found once; the top ten carry less than 2%. Sequencing used PBMCs. The receptor source for this set is a woman aged 25 to 45 in good health and CMV-seronegative.

The table lists this clone with a count of one. The CDR3 spells CASSVALYPPTQYF. The CDR3 nucleotides are TGTGCCAGCAGCGTAGCACTATACCCCCCTACGCAGTATTTT. The chain links TRBV9 to TRBJ2-3, with no clear D. The V end lost 0 bases, the J end lost 8 bases, and 13 bases lay between the germline ends. CDR1 SGDLS and CDR2 YYNGEE come from the germline V gene. This CDR3 has 14 residues.

The gene calls are TRBV19 and TRBJ2-3; 8 positions match TRBD2. V dropped 5 bases and J dropped 4; count of bases not matched to a gene: 8. The CDR3 length is 15 residues. Germline lookup yields CDR1 LNHDA and CDR2 SQIVND (reference sequence). Written as DNA, the CDR3 is TGTGCCAGTAGTTCGGCTAGCGGGTTTTCAGATACGCAGTATTTT. It yields the protein CASSSASGFSDTQYF.

In this sample, this clone turned up a few times. The chain joins TRBV9 to TRBJ1-2, with 9 bases aligning to TRBD1. V was pared by 3 bases and J by 4 bases, with 7 bases of the junction left unmatched. The germline V gene has CDR1 SGDLS and CDR2 YYNGEE. The CDR3 is 15 residues long. The CDR3 nucleotides are TGTGCCAGCAGCGCTTCACAGGGGGCCGGCTATGGCTACACCTTC. Amino acid sequence: CASSASQGAGYGYTF.

The gene calls are TRBV19 and TRBJ2-5; D call uncertain. This CDR3 contains 13 residues. Germline CDR1 reads LNHDA; CDR2 reads SQIVND (reference sequence). V shed 7 bases and J shed 5 bases, with 14 bases lying between them. The CDR3 nucleotides read TGTGCCAGTACCTCCAACTACGCCGAGACCCAGTACTTC. As protein: CASTSNYAETQYF.

As concerns this clone: An end of the junction differs from the germline gene, which may be a read error. The chain couples TRBV4-1 to TRBJ2-2; weak D call: TRBD2 (7 bases). The germline CDR1 and CDR2 sequences are MGHRA and YSYEKL. CDR3 length: 17 amino acids. The CDR3 is CASSQDRGGPNAGELFF. CDR3 nucleotide sequence: TGCGCCAGCAGCCAAGATAGGGGGGGACCGAACGCCGGGGAGCTGTTTTTT.

This clone appeared a few times. J is TRBJ1-2 and V is TRBV9; TRBD1 matches at 7 bases. V shed 3 bases and J 4 bases; nucleotides not matched to a gene: 12. In germline, CDR1 is SGDLS, CDR2 YYNGEE. The CDR3 sequence is 16 residues long. The CDR3 DNA is TGTGCCAGCAGCGGCACAACGGGACAGACAATCTATGGCTACACCTTC. Amino acid sequence: CASSGTTGQTIYGYTF.

The CDR3 nucleotides are TGTGCCAGCAGCGTTGGAGCCTCTGGACAGGGACTCTACGAGCAGTACTTC. It is translated as CASSVGASGQGLYEQYF. The chain employs TRBV9 and TRBJ2-7; TRBD1 matches at 8 bases. V lost 2 bases and J lost 3; bases outside the gene matches: 13. The CDR3 loop spans 17 amino acids. Germline lookup yields CDR1 SGDLS and CDR2 YYNGEE.

This CDR3 is CASSAEQGPNLYNEQFF. The CDR3 coding sequence is TGTGCCAGCAGCGCCGAACAGGGCCCGAACCTGTACAATGAGCAGTTCTTC. V and J are TRBV9 and TRBJ2-1; D might be TRBD1 (6 bases). The CDR3 runs 17 residues. Per the germline V gene, CDR1 is SGDLS and CDR2 is YYNGEE. Trimming pared 3 bases from V and 4 bases from J, leaving 20 bases between.

The genes are TRBV4-2 and TRBJ1-5, with TRBD1 matching over 9 bases. Trimming at V came to 0 bases and at J to 7 bases, leaving 10 bases not matched to a gene. There are 17 residues in the CDR3. Looked up from germline, CDR1 is LGHNA and CDR2 is YNFKEQ. For the CDR3, the DNA is TGTGCCAGCAGCCAAGAGACAGATGGACAGGGGTGGCAGCCCCAGCATTTT. This gives the protein CASSQETDGQGWQPQHF.

The CDR3 DNA sequence: TGTGCCAGCGGCGGCAGCAAAAATCAGCCCCAGCATTTT. Its protein is CASGGSKNQPQHF. V usage is TRBV6-5 and J usage is TRBJ1-5, with D unresolved. CDR1 is MNHEY, CDR2 SVGAGI, per germline. There are 13 residues in the CDR3. The V end lost 8 bases, the J end lost 4 bases, and 12 bases lay between the germline ends.

This chain joins TRBV6-6 and TRBJ2-7; 7 nucleotides line up with TRBD1. V trimming: 5 bases; J trimming: 2 bases; junction bases outside the gene matches: 6. The CDR3 contains 14 residues. Germline-derived CDR1 and CDR2 are MNHNY and SVGAGI (reference sequence). The CDR3 here is CASSNPGTAYEQYF. CDR3 sequence (DNA): TGTGCCAGCAGTAACCCCGGGACAGCCTACGAGCAGTACTTC.

The chain employs TRBV2 and TRBJ2-3; a weak D match, TRBD2 (6 bases). The V gene's germline CDR1 is SNHLY and CDR2 FYNNEI. V was cut by 8 bases and J by 4 bases, with 13 bases left in between. CDR3 size: 13 residues. DNA for the CDR3: TGTGCCAGCTCGCGGGGTCCGGCAGATACGCAGTATTTT. Translation gives CASSRGPADTQYF.

This clone was seen just once. In the same sample, other DNA sequences code for this CDR3. The chain uses TRBV10-1 and TRBJ1-2; tentatively, D is TRBD1 (5 bases). The CDR3 contains 13 residues. The germline V gene has CDR1 WNHNN and CDR2 SYGVQD (reference sequence). The CDR3 region has the DNA TGCGCTCGAAAACGAGACAGTCACTATGGCTACACCTTC. Its translation: CARKRDSHYGYTF.

The gene calls are TRBV19 and TRBJ2-1; TRBD1 matches at 9 bases. This CDR3 spans 15 amino acids. Trimming at V came to 4 bases and at J to 8 bases, leaving 9 bases not matched to a gene. The germline V gene has CDR1 LNHDA and CDR2 SQIVND (reference sequence). The CDR3 sequence is CASSSRGQGNYEQFF. In DNA, the CDR3 is TGTGCCAGTAGTAGCCGGGGACAGGGTAACTATGAGCAGTTCTTC.

The chain couples TRBV28 to TRBJ2-3, with TRBD2 matching over 11 bases. Germline V lookup: CDR1 MDHEN, CDR2 SYDVKM. The CDR3 has 16 amino acids. V was clipped by 4 bases and J by 1 base; unmatched bases: 4. CDR3 coding DNA: TGTGCCAGCAGTTCCCTTAGCGGGGGGGGCACAGATACGCAGTATTTT. Its translation is CASSSLSGGGTDTQYF.

The chain recombines TRBV18 with TRBJ2-5; 7 bases line up with TRBD2. TRBJ2-7 matches the DNA end more closely, so the J call is doubtful. Germline V gene data show CDR1 as KGHSH and CDR2 as LQKENI. The CDR3 loop spans 14 amino acids. CDR3 amino acids: CASSPATGGYEQYF. The CDR3 nucleotides are TGTGCCAGCTCACCCGCAACGGGGGGCTACGAGCAGTACTTC.

V usage is TRBV18 and J usage is TRBJ1-5; TRBD1 aligns across 10 bases. The V gene's germline CDR1 is KGHSH and CDR2 LQKENI. The CDR3 consists of 15 residues. V shed 4 bases, J shed 6 bases, and the junction held 6 bases outside the gene matches. The CDR3 reads CASSLGTGAGQPQHF. In DNA form, the CDR3 reads TGTGCCAGCTCACTCGGGACAGGGGCGGGTCAGCCCCAGCATTTT. Variable domain in full (rest from reference TRBV18 and TRBJ1-5): NAGVMQNPRHLVRRRGQEARLRCSPMKGHSHVYWYRQLPEEGLKFMVYLQKENIIDESGMPKERFSAEFPKEGPSILRIQQVVRGDSAAYFCASSLGTGAGQPQHFGDGTRLSIL.

The chain is built from TRBV5-5 and TRBJ1-1, with 9 bases identical to TRBD1. V shed 3 bases, J shed 6 bases, and the junction held 3 bases outside the gene matches. The germline V gene encodes CDR1 SGHKS and CDR2 YYEKEE (reference sequence). The CDR3 contains 13 residues. CDR3 residues: CASSSWTGAEAFF. CDR3 sequence (DNA): TGTGCCAGCAGCTCGTGGACAGGGGCTGAAGCTTTCTTT.

The chain employs TRBV6-1 and TRBJ1-2; 8 bases match TRBD1. CDR1 is MNHNS, CDR2 SASEGT, per germline. Trimming removed 9 bases from V and 4 bases from J; junction bases left unmatched: 7. CDR3 length: 13 residues. The CDR3 DNA reads TGTGCCAGTGACGCGACAGGGGCCTATGGCTACACCTTC. Its translation is CASDATGAYGYTF.

J is TRBJ1-6 and V is TRBV19; possible D gene TRBD1, 5 bases. Deletions cut 3 bases from V and 3 bases from J, with 12 bases between. Germline CDR1 and CDR2: LNHDA and SQIVND (reference sequence). This CDR3 comprises 16 residues. The CDR3 coding sequence is TGTGCCAGTAGTATGGGGCAGGGCCACTATAATTCACCCCTCCACTTT. Translated, it gives CASSMGQGHYNSPLHF.

The chain combines TRBV4-1 with TRBJ2-7; tentative D call: TRBD1 (5 bases). The V end was cut by 6 bases, the J end by 3 bases, with 18 bases between. The length of the CDR3 is 15 residues. Germline V gene data show CDR1 as MGHRA and CDR2 as YSYEKL. The CDR3 bases are TGCGCCAGCAGTCAAAGGGGCCTGAGAGGCTACGAGCAGTACTTC. Amino acids: CASSQRGLRGYEQYF.

CDR3 in amino acids: CAWSGTGIANEKLFF. The CDR3 bases are TGTGCCTGGAGTGGGACAGGGATCGCGAATGAAAAACTGTTTTTT. The J gene is TRBJ1-4, the V gene TRBV30, with TRBD1 matching 8 bases. The junction had 6 bases not matched to a gene; V was cut back by 1 base and J by 5 bases. The CDR3 is 15 amino acids. Per germline, CDR1 GTSNPN and CDR2 SVGIG (reference sequence).

The rearrangement links TRBV4-1 to TRBJ2-2, with D hard to call. The CDR3 spans 15 residues. Germline assignment: CDR1 MGHRA and CDR2 YSYEKL. V dropped 2 bases and J dropped 4 bases, with 11 bases sitting between them. In DNA, the CDR3 is TGCGCCAGCAGCCAATTTACCTCGGGCACCGGGGAGCTGTTTTTT. It encodes CASSQFTSGTGELFF.

The J gene is TRBJ1-5, the V gene TRBV6-6; tentatively, D is TRBD1 (6 bases). The V and J ends lost 6 bases and 0 bases respectively, with 12 bases between them. Germline CDR1 is MNHNY and CDR2 is SVGAGI (reference sequence). This CDR3 has 15 residues. The CDR3 bases are TGTGCCAGCAGACATAAGGGGGATAGCAATCAGCCCCAGCATTTT. This gives the protein CASRHKGDSNQPQHF.

J is TRBJ2-7 and V is TRBV4-2; D possibly corresponds to TRBD2 (5 bases). There are 15 residues in the CDR3. Trimming took off 0 bases at V and 4 bases at J, with 13 bases between the two ends. Germline CDR1 and CDR2: LGHNA and YNFKEQ. CDR3 DNA sequence: TGTGCCAGCAGCCAAGAAGTCGGGAACTTTTACGAGCAGTACTTC. Protein product: CASSQEVGNFYEQYF.

Regarding this clone: The junction differs from germline at one of its ends, possibly a read error. The sample carries other DNA sequences with the same CDR3. V is TRBV5-1 and J is TRBJ2-2; 10 nucleotides line up with TRBD1. Germline CDR1 reads SGHRS; CDR2 reads YFSETQ. The CDR3 consists of 17 residues. The CDR3 loop is CASSLRDRGRWTGELFF. The CDR3 DNA is TGTGCCAGCAGCTTAAGGGACAGGGGTCGATGGACCGGGGAGCTGTTTTTT.